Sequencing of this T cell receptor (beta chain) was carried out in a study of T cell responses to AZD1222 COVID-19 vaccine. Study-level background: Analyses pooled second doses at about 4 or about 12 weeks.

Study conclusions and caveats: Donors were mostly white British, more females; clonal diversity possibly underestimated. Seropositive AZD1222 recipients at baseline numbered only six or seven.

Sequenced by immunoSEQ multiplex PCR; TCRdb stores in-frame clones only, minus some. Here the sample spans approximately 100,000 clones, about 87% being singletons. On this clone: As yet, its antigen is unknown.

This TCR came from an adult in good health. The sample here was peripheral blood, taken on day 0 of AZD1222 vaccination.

The CDR3 loop is CASSGPGLADSADEQFF. CDR3 bases: TGTGCCAGCAGCGGGCCGGGACTAGCAGACTCCGCCGATGAGCAGTTCTTC. The rearrangement uses TRBV7-2 and TRBJ2-1; 9 bases are a match to TRBD2. Germline V gives CDR1 SGHTA, CDR2 FQGNSA. Germline trimming cut 5 bases from V and 8 bases from J; bases unmatched to any gene: 16. This CDR3 region has 17 residues.